This T cell receptor (beta chain) was captured in a study of blood T cell repertoires in COVID-19. Per the germline V gene, CDR1 is LGHDT and CDR2 is YNNKEL (reference sequence). The CDR3 has 16 amino acids. With 3 bases removed from V and 0 bases from J, the gap between germline ends came to 12 bases. Here immunoSEQ multiplex PCR was the method, and the copy in TCRdb shows in-frame clones only, minus some. The sample contains nearly 350,000 clones, about 90% of which appear only once. Sequencing was performed on peripheral blood. This chain links TRBV3-1 (or the pseudogene TRBV3-2) with TRBJ2-4, with D tentatively TRBD2 (5 bases). This receptor was identified in a woman under 30 who had recovered from COVID-19. CDR3 nucleotides: TGTGCCAGCAGCCAGGCGGCCGGGATAGCCAAAAACATTCAGTACTTC. This translates into CASSQAAGIAKNIQYF.